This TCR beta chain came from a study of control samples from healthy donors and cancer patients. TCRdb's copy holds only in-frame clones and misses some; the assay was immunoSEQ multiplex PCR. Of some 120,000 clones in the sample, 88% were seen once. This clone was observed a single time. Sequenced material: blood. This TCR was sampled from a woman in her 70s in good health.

The CDR3 reads CASSDQGHQPQHF. DNA of the CDR3: TGTGCCAGCAGTGATCAGGGCCATCAGCCCCAGCATTTT. The J gene is TRBJ1-5, the V gene TRBV2, with D perhaps TRBD1 (5 bases). Germline V gene data show CDR1 as SNHLY and CDR2 as FYNNEI. This CDR3 spans 13 amino acids. The V end lost 3 bases, the J end lost 5 bases, and 8 bases lay between the germline ends.